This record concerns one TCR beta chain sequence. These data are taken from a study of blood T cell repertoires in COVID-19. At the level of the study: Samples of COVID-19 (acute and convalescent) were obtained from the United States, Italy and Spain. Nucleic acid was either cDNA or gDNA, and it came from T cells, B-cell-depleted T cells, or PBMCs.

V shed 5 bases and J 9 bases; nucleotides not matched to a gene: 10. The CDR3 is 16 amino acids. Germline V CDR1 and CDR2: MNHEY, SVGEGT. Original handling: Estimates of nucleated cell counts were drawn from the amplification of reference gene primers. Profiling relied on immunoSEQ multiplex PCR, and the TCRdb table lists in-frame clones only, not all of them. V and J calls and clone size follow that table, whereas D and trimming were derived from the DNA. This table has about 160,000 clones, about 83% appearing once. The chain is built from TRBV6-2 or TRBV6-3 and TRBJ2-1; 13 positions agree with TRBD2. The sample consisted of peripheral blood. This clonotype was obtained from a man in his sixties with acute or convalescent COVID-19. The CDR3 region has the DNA TGTGCCAGCAGTCCAGGGACTAGCGGGGCGTGGGGTGAGCAGTTCTTC. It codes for CASSPGTSGAWGEQFF.